Following are 29 T cell receptor beta chains from one sample sequenced in a study of blood T cell repertoires in COVID-19. Sequencing used immunoSEQ multiplex PCR; TCRdb keeps in-frame clones, though not all of them. The sample has under 200,000 clones; over 80% are singletons. What was sequenced was peripheral blood. Receptor source: an older woman who had recovered from COVID-19.

This chain uses TRBV19 with TRBJ1-2; D might be TRBD1 (5 bases). Trimming took off 4 bases at V and 5 bases at J, with 20 bases between the two ends. This CDR3 region has 16 residues. Germline V lookup: CDR1 LNHDA, CDR2 SQIVND (reference sequence). CDR3 in amino acids: CASSRPWGREEYGYTF. CDR3 nucleotide sequence: TGTGCCAGTAGTAGACCATGGGGCAGGGAGGAGTATGGCTACACCTTC.

This clone has just one count. V is TRBV19 and J is TRBJ1-3; 9 nucleotides match TRBD1. There are 18 residues in the CDR3. The germline CDR1 and CDR2 sequences are LNHDA and SQIVND (reference sequence). With V trimmed by 9 bases and J by 0 bases, 15 bases remained unmatched. CDR3 loop: CASAKLTGGIDSGNTIYF. CDR3 nucleotide sequence: TGTGCCAGCGCTAAGCTAACAGGGGGCATTGACTCTGGAAACACCATATATTTT.

The rearrangement joins TRBV19 to TRBJ1-4, with D perhaps matching TRBD1 (5 bases). The length of the CDR3 is 13 residues. The ends were cut back, 7 bases at V and 8 bases at J, with 14 bases in the middle. CDR1 and CDR2 from the germline V gene are LNHDA and SQIVND (reference sequence). CDR3 sequence (DNA): TGTGCCAGTACCTGGGGGGTAGGAGAAAAACTGTTTTTT. Protein product: CASTWGVGEKLFF.

The CDR3 here is CASSLHSDYGYTF. In DNA form, the CDR3 reads TGTGCCAGCAGTTTACATAGTGACTATGGCTACACCTTC. This rearrangement joins TRBV28 to TRBJ1-2, with no clear D. V was shortened by 2 bases and J by 3 bases, with 7 bases between the two germline ends. The CDR3 covers 13 residues. Looked up from germline, CDR1 is MDHEN and CDR2 is SYDVKM.

This clone was seen repeatedly, ten times or more. The V gene is TRBV2, the J gene TRBJ1-5; D is possibly TRBD1 (5 bases). This CDR3 has 18 amino acids. Trimming took off 0 bases at V and 2 bases at J, with 17 bases between the two ends. Germline lookup yields CDR1 SNHLY and CDR2 FYNNEI. The CDR3 DNA sequence: TGTGCCAGCAGTGAAGCGCCCTGGAGGGGTAGAGGCAATCAGCCCCAGCATTTT. Translated, it gives CASSEAPWRGRGNQPQHF.

This clone was counted only a few times. The gene calls are TRBV5-1 and TRBJ2-7; D remains ambiguous. The V and J ends lost 4 bases and 1 base respectively, with 12 bases between them. Germline loops: CDR1 SGHRS, CDR2 YFSETQ. CDR3 length: 14 amino acids. DNA of the CDR3: TGCGCCAGCAGCCCTGGCGGTCAATCCTACGAGCAGTACTTC. It yields the protein CASSPGGQSYEQYF.

This clone was counted once. This sequence joins TRBV5-1 and TRBJ2-5; 10 bases are shared with TRBD1. The CDR3 extends over 14 amino acids. Germline V gene lookup returns CDR1 SGHRS and CDR2 YFSETQ. Trimming took 4 bases from V and 5 from J; bases not matched to a gene: 5. CDR3 residues: CASSQGQGRETQYF. In DNA form, the CDR3 reads TGCGCCAGCAGCCAGGGACAGGGGAGGGAGACCCAGTACTTC.

This clone occurred once. The V and J genes are TRBV7-3 and TRBJ1-1, with D possibly TRBD1 on 6 matching bases. Germline lookup yields CDR1 SGHTA and CDR2 FQGTGA. The CDR3 runs 15 residues. V was trimmed by 1 base and J by 1 base, leaving 10 bases between them. The CDR3 DNA is TGTGCCAGCAGCTTAATGCCAGGGGCGAACACTGAAGCTTTCTTT. Protein sequence: CASSLMPGANTEAFF.

This sequence joins TRBV28 and TRBJ1-2; 7 nucleotides line up with TRBD1. Germline CDR1 MDHEN, CDR2 SYDVKM. V trimming: 8 bases; J trimming: 2 bases; junction bases outside the gene matches: 8. This CDR3 contains 14 residues. The CDR3 sequence: CASLEHRGNYGYTF. As DNA, the CDR3 is TGTGCCAGCCTAGAACACAGGGGCAACTATGGCTACACCTTC.

This clone has just one count. CDR3 loop: CASSTRQRQETQYF. The CDR3 coding sequence is TGTGCCAGTAGTACTAGACAGAGGCAAGAGACCCAGTACTTC. The chain joins TRBV19 to TRBJ2-5; weak D call: TRBD1 (5 bases). The V end lost 4 bases, the J end lost 2 bases, and 11 bases lay between the germline ends. Per germline, CDR1 LNHDA and CDR2 SQIVND (reference sequence). The CDR3 is made up of 14 amino acids.

In its sample, this clone was seen a few times. The chain employs TRBV30 and TRBJ2-7; no clear D. Trimming removed 7 bases at V and 2 bases at J, with 15 bases between. This CDR3 spans 13 amino acids. Germline V gene data show CDR1 as GTSNPN and CDR2 as SVGIG (reference sequence). CDR3: CASYGERAYEQYF. The CDR3 nucleotides are TGTGCCTCATACGGCGAGCGCGCCTACGAGCAGTACTTC.

The chain carries TRBV24-1 and TRBJ2-5, with 12 bases fitting TRBD2. The CDR3 runs to 13 residues. V lost 8 bases to trimming and J lost 4 bases; unmatched junction nucleotides: 1. The germline V gene encodes CDR1 KGHDR and CDR2 SFDVKD. The CDR3 region has the DNA TGTGCCACCAAGACTAGCGGGGGAGAGACCCAGTACTTC. It translates to CATKTSGGETQYF.

This clone appeared a single time. This chain joins TRBV19 and TRBJ2-3, with D possibly matching TRBD2 (11 bases). Trimming removed 6 bases from V and 5 bases from J, with 18 bases in between. Germline V lookup: CDR1 LNHDA, CDR2 SQIVND (reference sequence). The CDR3 has 15 residues. The CDR3 reads CASRDRGTSGDTQYF. CDR3 DNA: TGTGCCAGTAGGGACAGGGGGACTAGCGGAGATACGCAGTATTTT.

This chain joins TRBV27 and TRBJ2-3, with 7 bases aligning to TRBD1. Per the germline V gene, CDR1 is MNHEY and CDR2 is SMNVEV (reference sequence). With V trimmed by 4 bases and J by 7 bases, 11 bases remained unmatched. The CDR3 runs 15 residues. The CDR3 loop reads CASSSPDRPWYTQYF. The CDR3 region has the DNA TGTGCCAGCAGTTCCCCGGACAGGCCATGGTATACGCAGTATTTT.

Concerning this clone: Other DNA variants within this sample encode the same CDR3. The chain combines TRBV5-1 with TRBJ2-2; 14 bases are shared with TRBD2. Germline CDR1 and CDR2: SGHRS and YFSETQ. After removal of 4 bases from V and 6 bases from J, the junction contained 5 bases not matched to a gene. The CDR3 totals 16 residues. The CDR3 protein is CASSLQTSGGAGELFF. CDR3 sequence (DNA): TGCGCCAGCAGCCTCCAGACTAGCGGGGGGGCCGGGGAGCTGTTTTTT. Based on the CDR3 plus reference TRBV5-1 and TRBJ2-2, the full variable domain is KAGVTQTPRYLIKTRGQQVTLSCSPISGHRSVSWYQQTPGQGLQFLFEYFSETQRNKGNFPGRFSGRQFSNSRSEMNVSTLELGDSALYLCASSLQTSGGAGELFFGEGSRLTVL.

The table lists this clone with a count of one. The chain employs TRBV5-1 and TRBJ2-7; 10 nucleotides agree with TRBD2. This CDR3 contains 15 residues. The germline CDR1 and CDR2 sequences are SGHRS and YFSETQ. J lost 7 bases, V lost 4 bases, and 11 bases had no gene match. Here the CDR3 DNA reads TGCGCCAGCAGCCAAGGCAGCGGGGGGGCCGGGGAGCAGTACTTC. This gives the protein CASSQGSGGAGEQYF.

The chain uses TRBV19 and TRBJ1-5, with 8 bases identical to TRBD1. The CDR3 contains 13 residues. V lost 5 bases and J lost 6; bases outside the gene matches: 3. The germline CDR1 and CDR2 sequences are LNHDA and SQIVND (reference sequence). In DNA, the CDR3 is TGTGCCAGTAGTCCCGACAGGGGTCAGCCCCAGCATTTT. Translating gives CASSPDRGQPQHF.

Of note for this clone: Other DNA sequences in the same sample also yield this CDR3. The rearrangement links TRBV5-1 to TRBJ1-2, with D possibly matching TRBD1 (6 bases). The germline gives CDR1 SGHRS, CDR2 YFSETQ. The CDR3 extends over 14 amino acids. Trimming pared 0 bases from V and 3 bases from J, leaving 9 bases between. CDR3 amino acids: CASSLAPGDYGYTF. The DNA of the CDR3 is TGCGCCAGCAGCTTGGCCCCAGGGGACTATGGCTACACCTTC. Variable domain in full (rest from reference TRBV5-1 and TRBJ1-2): KAGVTQTPRYLIKTRGQQVTLSCSPISGHRSVSWYQQTPGQGLQFLFEYFSETQRNKGNFPGRFSGRQFSNSRSEMNVSTLELGDSALYLCASSLAPGDYGYTFGSGTRLTVV.

The sample holds one count of this clone. The chain is built from TRBV28 and TRBJ1-2, with a possible D match to TRBD1 (5 bases). The CDR3 consists of 13 residues. The germline V and J ends were trimmed by 6 bases and 3 bases, with 11 bases remaining between them. Germline V gives CDR1 MDHEN, CDR2 SYDVKM. This CDR3 is CASSLREYYGYTF. The CDR3, as DNA: TGTGCCAGCAGCCTCAGGGAATACTATGGCTACACCTTC.

This chain links TRBV5-1 with TRBJ1-1, with 9 positions matching TRBD1. This CDR3 spans 22 amino acids. The V gene's germline CDR1 is SGHRS and CDR2 YFSETQ. V dropped 0 bases and J dropped 0; count of bases not matched to a gene: 21. CDR3 region: CASSLGILGTGSIGRMNTEAFF. CDR3 DNA sequence: TGCGCCAGCAGCTTGGGAATTCTCGGGACAGGGAGTATAGGAAGAATGAACACTGAAGCTTTCTTT.

V is TRBV3-1 (or the pseudogene TRBV3-2) and J is TRBJ2-5; TRBD1 agrees at 10 bases. V trimming: 7 bases; J trimming: 6 bases; junction bases outside the gene matches: 11. CDR3 size: 15 residues. Germline CDR1 is LGHDT and CDR2 is YNNKEL (reference sequence). For the CDR3, the DNA is TGTGCCAGCAACGAAGGGAGGACAGGGGGACAGACCCAGTACTTC. It is translated as CASNEGRTGGQTQYF.

The chain links TRBV9 to TRBJ2-1, with D possibly matching TRBD2 (6 bases). V gave up 1 base and J gave up 0 bases, with 14 bases separating them. Germline assignment: CDR1 SGDLS and CDR2 YYNGEE. The CDR3 is 17 residues long. The CDR3 region is CASSVLGAGSSYNEQFF. CDR3 DNA sequence: TGTGCCAGCAGCGTATTAGGGGCGGGGAGCTCCTACAATGAGCAGTTCTTC.

This clone has only one observation. V and J are TRBV4-3 and TRBJ2-3; a possible D gene is TRBD2 (5 bases). V was cut by 5 bases and J by 1 base, with 13 bases left in between. The CDR3 has 15 residues. Germline V gene data show CDR1 as LGHNA and CDR2 as YSLEER. The CDR3 sequence is CASSGRWTGTDTQYF. CDR3 sequence (DNA): TGCGCCAGCAGCGGACGTTGGACTGGCACAGATACGCAGTATTTT.

The V and J genes are TRBV5-1 and TRBJ2-1; D perhaps matches TRBD1 (6 bases). V was clipped by 4 bases and J by 5 bases, with 13 bases between them. The CDR3 has 14 amino acids. Looked up from germline, CDR1 is SGHRS and CDR2 is YFSETQ. CDR3 loop: CASSPLRTDNEQFF. DNA for the CDR3: TGCGCCAGCAGCCCCCTAAGGACAGACAATGAGCAGTTCTTC.

A single count supports this clone. The rearrangement links TRBV6-5 to TRBJ1-5, with 8 positions matching TRBD1. This CDR3 spans 16 amino acids. Losses at the gene ends were 2 bases for V and 7 bases for J; bases not matched to a gene: 10. Germline-derived CDR1 and CDR2 are MNHEY and SVGAGI. CDR3 protein: CASSYGPATGDQPQHF. The CDR3 bases are TGTGCCAGCAGTTACGGCCCCGCGACAGGGGACCAGCCCCAGCATTTT.

This sequence joins TRBV28 and TRBJ1-5, with 7 bases lining up with TRBD1. Germline trimming cut 5 bases from V and 2 bases from J; bases unmatched to any gene: 6. The CDR3 runs to 15 residues. Germline CDR1 and CDR2: MDHEN and SYDVKM. This CDR3 reads CASSPGGTGNQPQHF. DNA for the CDR3: TGTGCCAGCAGTCCAGGGGGGACCGGCAATCAGCCCCAGCATTTT.

This chain links TRBV19 with TRBJ2-3; a weak D match, TRBD1 (6 bases). The CDR3 loop spans 15 amino acids. CDR1 is LNHDA, CDR2 SQIVND, per germline (reference sequence). Trimming removed 5 bases from V and 4 bases from J, with 16 bases in between. The CDR3 sequence is CASSHPGGGADTQYF. The CDR3 DNA follows: TGTGCCAGTAGTCATCCTGGGGGCGGCGCAGATACGCAGTATTTT.

The chain couples TRBV7-8 to TRBJ1-6; D is perhaps TRBD1 (6 bases). The germline V gene encodes CDR1 SGHVS and CDR2 FQNEAQ. This CDR3 is built from 16 residues. V was trimmed by 5 bases and J by 7 bases, leaving 18 bases between them. The DNA of the CDR3 is TGTGCCAGCAGCCCTATACAACAGGGTGGGAATTCACCCCTCCACTTT. This encodes CASSPIQQGGNSPLHF. Supplemented by reference TRBV7-8 and TRBJ1-6, the full variable domain reads GAGVSQSPRYKVAKRGQDVALRCDPISGHVSLFWYQQALGQGPEFLTYFQNEAQLDKSGLPSDRFFAERPEGSVSTLKIQRTQQEDSAVYLCASSPIQQGGNSPLHFGNGTRLTVT.

A few counts support this clone. V gene TRBV2 combines with J gene TRBJ1-1, with 10 positions matching TRBD1. CDR1 SNHLY and CDR2 FYNNEI come from the germline V gene. This CDR3 is 13 amino acids long. The V segment lost 6 bases and the J segment 6 bases; nucleotides outside the gene matches: 4. The CDR3 loop reads CASRTTGGAEAFF. In nucleotides, the CDR3 is TGTGCCAGCAGGACGACAGGGGGCGCTGAAGCTTTCTTT.